This T cell receptor (beta chain) emerged from a study of cytomegalovirus exposure and HLA in healthy donors. V lost 5 bases, J lost 2 bases, and 6 bases stayed unmatched. Germline lookup yields CDR1 MNHEY and CDR2 SVGAGI. The CDR3 runs to 15 residues. PCR amplification relied on 60 Vbeta primers (plus 13 Jbeta primers). Sequenced by immunoSEQ multiplex PCR; TCRdb stores in-frame clones only, minus some. This table holds around 200,000 clones, around four fifths found once. The chain couples TRBV6-5 to TRBJ2-7; 10 bases fit TRBD1. The sequence was obtained from a woman in her 50s in good health and CMV-seropositive. The sequenced sample was PBMCs. In DNA, the CDR3 is TGTGCCAGCAGTCGGGGACAGGGGATCACCTACGAGCAGTACTTC. Protein sequence: CASSRGQGITYEQYF.